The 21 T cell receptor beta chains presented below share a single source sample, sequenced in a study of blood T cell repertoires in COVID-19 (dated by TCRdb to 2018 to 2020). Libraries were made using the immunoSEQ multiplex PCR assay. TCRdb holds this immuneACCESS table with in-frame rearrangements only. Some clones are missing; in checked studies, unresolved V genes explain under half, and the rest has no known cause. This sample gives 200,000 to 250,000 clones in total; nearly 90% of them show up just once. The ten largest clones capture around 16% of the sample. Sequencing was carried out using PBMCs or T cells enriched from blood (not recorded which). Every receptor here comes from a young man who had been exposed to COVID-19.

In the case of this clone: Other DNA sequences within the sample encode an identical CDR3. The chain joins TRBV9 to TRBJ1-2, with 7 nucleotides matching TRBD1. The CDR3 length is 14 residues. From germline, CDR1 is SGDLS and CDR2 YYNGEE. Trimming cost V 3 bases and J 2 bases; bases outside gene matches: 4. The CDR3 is CASSARDRNYGYTF. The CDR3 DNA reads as TGTGCCAGCAGCGCCCGGGACAGAAACTATGGCTACACCTTC.

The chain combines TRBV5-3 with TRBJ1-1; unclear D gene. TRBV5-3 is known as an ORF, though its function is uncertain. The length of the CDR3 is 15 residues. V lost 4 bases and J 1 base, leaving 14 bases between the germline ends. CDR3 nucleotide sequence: TGTGCCAGAAGCGGACCGGGAGAGGCGAACACTGAAGCTTTCTTT. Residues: CARSGPGEANTEAFF.

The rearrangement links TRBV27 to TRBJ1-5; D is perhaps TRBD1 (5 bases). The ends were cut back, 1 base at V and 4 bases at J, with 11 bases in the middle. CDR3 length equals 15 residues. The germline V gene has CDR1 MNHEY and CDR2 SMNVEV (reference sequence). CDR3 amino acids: CASSLLGVGNQPQHF. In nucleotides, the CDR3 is TGTGCCAGCAGTTTATTAGGGGTTGGTAATCAGCCCCAGCATTTT.

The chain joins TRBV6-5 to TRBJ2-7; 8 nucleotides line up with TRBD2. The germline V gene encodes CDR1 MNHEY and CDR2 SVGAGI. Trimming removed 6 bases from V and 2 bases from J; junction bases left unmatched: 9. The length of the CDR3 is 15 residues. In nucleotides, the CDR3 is TGTGCCAGCAGAACCCCCAGCGGGGGACCCTACGAGCAGTACTTC. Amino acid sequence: CASRTPSGGPYEQYF.

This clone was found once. DNA for the CDR3: TGTGCCAGCAGCTTGGGGGTAGCGGGGCCCAGGGAGACCCAGTACTTC. Amino acids: CASSLGVAGPRETQYF. J is TRBJ2-5 and V is TRBV5-6, with TRBD2 matching 8 bases. This CDR3 is built from 16 residues. Germline CDR1 SGHDT, CDR2 YYEEEE. The J segment lost 5 bases and the V segment lost 0 bases, leaving 9 bases of the junction unmatched. The entire variable domain, with the rest obtained from reference TRBV5-6 and TRBJ2-5, is as follows: DAGVTQSPTHLIKTRGQQVTLRCSPKSGHDTVSWYQQALGQGPQFIFQYYEEEERQRGNFPDRFSGHQFPNYSSELNVNALLLGDSALYLCASSLGVAGPRETQYFGPGTRLLVL.

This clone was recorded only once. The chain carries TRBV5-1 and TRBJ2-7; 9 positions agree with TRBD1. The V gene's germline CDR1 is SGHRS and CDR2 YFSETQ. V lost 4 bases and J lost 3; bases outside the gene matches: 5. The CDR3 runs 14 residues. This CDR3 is CASSPGTGSYEQYF. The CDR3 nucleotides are TGCGCCAGCAGCCCCGGGACAGGGAGCTACGAGCAGTACTTC.

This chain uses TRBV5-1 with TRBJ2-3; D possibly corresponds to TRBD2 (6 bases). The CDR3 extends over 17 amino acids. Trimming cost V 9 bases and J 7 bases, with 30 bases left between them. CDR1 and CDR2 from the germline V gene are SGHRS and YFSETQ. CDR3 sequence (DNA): TGCGCCACAAAAGATTTCGGACTATCGAAAGCGACTAATACGCAGTATTTT. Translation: CATKDFGLSKATNTQYF. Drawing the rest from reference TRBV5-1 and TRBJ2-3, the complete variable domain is KAGVTQTPRYLIKTRGQQVTLSCSPISGHRSVSWYQQTPGQGLQFLFEYFSETQRNKGNFPGRFSGRQFSNSRSEMNVSTLELGDSALYLCATKDFGLSKATNTQYFGPGTRLTVL.

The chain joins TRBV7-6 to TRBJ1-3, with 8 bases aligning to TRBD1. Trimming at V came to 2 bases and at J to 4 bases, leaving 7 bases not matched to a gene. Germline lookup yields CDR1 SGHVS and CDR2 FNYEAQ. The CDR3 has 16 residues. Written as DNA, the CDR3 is TGTGCCAGCAGCTTAACCGCGGGACAGGAGGGAAACACCATATATTTT. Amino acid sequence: CASSLTAGQEGNTIYF.

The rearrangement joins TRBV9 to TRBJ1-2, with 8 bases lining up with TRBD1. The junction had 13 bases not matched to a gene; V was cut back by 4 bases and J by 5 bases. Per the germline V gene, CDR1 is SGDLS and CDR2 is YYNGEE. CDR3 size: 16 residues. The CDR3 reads CASSHLRPGTGYGYTF. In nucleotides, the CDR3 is TGTGCCAGCAGCCACCTGAGGCCCGGGACAGGATATGGCTACACCTTC.

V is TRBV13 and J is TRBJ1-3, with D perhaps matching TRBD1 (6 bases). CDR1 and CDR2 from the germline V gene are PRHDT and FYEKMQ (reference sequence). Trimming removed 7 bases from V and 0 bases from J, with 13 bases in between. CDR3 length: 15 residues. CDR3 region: CASTSGHHSGNTIYF. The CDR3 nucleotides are TGTGCCAGCACCTCGGGACATCACTCTGGAAACACCATATATTTT. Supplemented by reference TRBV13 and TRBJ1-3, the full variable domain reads AAGVIQSPRHLIKEKRETATLKCYPIPRHDTVYWYQQGPGQDPQFLISFYEKMQSDKGSIPDRFSAQQFSDYHSELNMSSLELGDSALYFCASTSGHHSGNTIYFGEGSWLTVV.

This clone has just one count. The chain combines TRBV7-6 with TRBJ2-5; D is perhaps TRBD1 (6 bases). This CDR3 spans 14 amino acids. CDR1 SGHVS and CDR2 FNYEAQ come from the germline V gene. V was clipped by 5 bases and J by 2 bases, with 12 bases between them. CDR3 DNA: TGTGCCAGCAGCCCCGGGACACATCAAGAGACCCAGTACTTC. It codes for CASSPGTHQETQYF.

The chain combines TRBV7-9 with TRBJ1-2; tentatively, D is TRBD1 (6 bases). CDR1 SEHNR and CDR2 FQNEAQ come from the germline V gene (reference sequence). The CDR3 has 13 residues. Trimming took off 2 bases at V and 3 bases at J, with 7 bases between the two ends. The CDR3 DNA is TGTGCCAGCAGCTTAAGGACAGACTATGGCTACACCTTC. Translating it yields CASSLRTDYGYTF.

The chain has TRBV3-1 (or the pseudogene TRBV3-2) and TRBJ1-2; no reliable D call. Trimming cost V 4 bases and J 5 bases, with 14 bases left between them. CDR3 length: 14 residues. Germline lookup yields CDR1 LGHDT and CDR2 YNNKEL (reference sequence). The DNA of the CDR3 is TGTGCCAGCAGCCCCGGCGGGGTTCTTTATGGCTACACCTTC. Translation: CASSPGGVLYGYTF.

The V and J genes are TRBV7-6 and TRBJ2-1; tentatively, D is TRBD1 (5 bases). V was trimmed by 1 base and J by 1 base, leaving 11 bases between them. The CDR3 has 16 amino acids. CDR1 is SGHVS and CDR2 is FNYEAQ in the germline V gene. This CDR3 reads CASSLEVGQSYNEQFF. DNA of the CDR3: TGTGCCAGCAGCTTAGAGGTGGGGCAGTCCTACAATGAGCAGTTCTTC.

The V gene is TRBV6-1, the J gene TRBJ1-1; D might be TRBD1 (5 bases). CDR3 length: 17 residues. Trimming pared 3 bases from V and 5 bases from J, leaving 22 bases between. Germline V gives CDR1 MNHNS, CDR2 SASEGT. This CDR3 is CASSDHPRRTLGTEAFF. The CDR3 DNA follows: TGTGCCAGCAGTGACCACCCCCGTCGGACATTGGGAACTGAAGCTTTCTTT.

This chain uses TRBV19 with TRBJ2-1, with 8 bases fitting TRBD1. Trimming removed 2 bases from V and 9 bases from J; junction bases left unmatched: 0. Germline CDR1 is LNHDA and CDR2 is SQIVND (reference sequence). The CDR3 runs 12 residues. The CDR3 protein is CASSIQGAEQFF. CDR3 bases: TGTGCCAGTAGTATACAGGGGGCTGAGCAGTTCTTC.

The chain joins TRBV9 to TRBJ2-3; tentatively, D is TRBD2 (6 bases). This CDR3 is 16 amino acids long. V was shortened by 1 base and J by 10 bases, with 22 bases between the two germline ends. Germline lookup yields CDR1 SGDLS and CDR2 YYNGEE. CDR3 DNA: TGTGCCAGCAGCGTATCGGGGGAGACTATAGTCGGGGCGCAGTATTTT. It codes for CASSVSGETIVGAQYF.

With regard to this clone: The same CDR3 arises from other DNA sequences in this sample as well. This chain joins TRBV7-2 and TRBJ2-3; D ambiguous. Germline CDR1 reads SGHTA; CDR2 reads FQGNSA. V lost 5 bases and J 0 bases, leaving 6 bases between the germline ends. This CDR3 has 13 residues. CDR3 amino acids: CASSLPSTDTQYF. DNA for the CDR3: TGTGCCAGCAGCCTACCTAGCACAGATACGCAGTATTTT.

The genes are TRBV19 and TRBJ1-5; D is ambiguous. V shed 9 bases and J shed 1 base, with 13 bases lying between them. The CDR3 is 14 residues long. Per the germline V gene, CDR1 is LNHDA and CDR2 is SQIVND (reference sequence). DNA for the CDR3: TGTGCCAGCCAGCCCTTGAGGAGCAATCAGCCCCAGCATTTT. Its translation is CASQPLRSNQPQHF.

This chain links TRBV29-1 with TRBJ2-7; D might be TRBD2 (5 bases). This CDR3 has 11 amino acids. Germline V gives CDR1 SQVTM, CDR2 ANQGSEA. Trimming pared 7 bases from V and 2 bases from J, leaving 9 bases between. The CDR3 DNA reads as TGCAGCGCCACCGGGACCTACGAGCAGTACTTC. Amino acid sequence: CSATGTYEQYF.

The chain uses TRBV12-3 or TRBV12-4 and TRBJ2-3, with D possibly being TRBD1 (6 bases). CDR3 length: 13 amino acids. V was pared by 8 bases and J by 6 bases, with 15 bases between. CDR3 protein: CASETTGSDTQYF. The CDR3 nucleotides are TGTGCCAGCGAAACCACAGGGTCCGATACGCAGTATTTT.